This T cell receptor (beta chain) was obtained from a study of CD8 T cells in ankylosing spondylitis. TCRdb re-analysed the 5' RACE reads in MiXCR, keeping a single row per CDR3 protein. This table has about 210,000 distinct CDR3 sequences, approximately 7.6% appearing once. V was pared by 6 bases and J by 8 bases, with 13 bases between. The CDR3 loop spans 12 amino acids. Germline V CDR1 and CDR2: MDHEN, SYDVKM. This clonotype showed up many times. This TCR was recovered from a female donor with ankylosing spondylitis or in good health (not recorded which). Input material: blood, either unsorted or a sorted T cell fraction (not recorded which). The chain carries TRBV28 and TRBJ1-1; perhaps TRBD1 as D (6 bases). The CDR3 is CASSLGGSEAFF. In DNA, the CDR3 is TGTGCCAGCAGCCTAGGGGGTAGCGAAGCTTTCTTT. Full variable domain (missing parts from reference TRBV28 and TRBJ1-1): DVKVTQSSRYLVKRTGEKVFLECVQDMDHENMFWYRQDPGLGLRLIYFSYDVKMKEKGDIPEGYSVSREKKERFSLILESASTNQTSMYLCASSLGGSEAFFGQGTRLTVV.